This is a list of T cell receptor beta chains from one sample in a study of T cell repertoires in cytomegalovirus infection. A single record per CDR3 protein comes from TCRdb applying MiXCR to the reads. The data contain about 490,000 distinct CDR3 sequences, about 25% of them seen just once; the ten biggest clones take up under 15%. Source material: PBMCs. Receptors originate from a human donor in good health (CMV status not recorded). Some clones in this sample may be carry-over from other donors' samples. Both conserved end residues are part of each CDR3. The D gene is left open where the match is weak. The size of a clone is reported for some rows only, either as once, few or many, or as a class for expanded clones.

len	v_gene	abundance	j_gene	d_gene	CDR3aa	CDR3nt
18	TRBV7-2	NA	TRBJ2-5	NA	CASSPAGGRRIYQETQYF	TGTGCCAGCAGCCCAGCCGGGGGGCGCCGAATATACCAAGAGACCCAGTACTTC
17	TRBV7-2	few	TRBJ2-2	NA	CASSYSGPRGNTGELFF	TGTGCCAGCAGCTATTCGGGACCCCGTGGCAACACCGGGGAGCTGTTTTTT
14	TRBV2	NA	TRBJ2-3	TRBD2	CASGRLAGADTQYF	TGTGCCAGCGGTAGGCTAGCGGGAGCAGATACGCAGTATTTT
14	TRBV27	few	TRBJ1-2	NA	CASSLSLAGYGYTF	TGTGCCAGCAGTTTATCGTTGGCAGGCTATGGCTACACCTTC
16	TRBV28	few	TRBJ2-4	NA	CASSLTASGAKNIQYF	TGTGCCAGCAGTTTGACAGCGAGCGGCGCCAAAAACATTCAGTACTTC
13	TRBV5-6	NA	TRBJ2-7	NA	CASSLGSGYEQYF	TGTGCCAGCAGCCTAGGATCTGGTTACGAGCAGTACTTC
13	TRBV29-1	NA	TRBJ1-2	NA	CSVEPNRNYGYTF	TGCAGCGTTGAACCTAACAGGAACTATGGCTACACCTTC
14	TRBV12-3/TRBV12-4	few	TRBJ1-2	NA	CASTPGGGKNGYTF	TGTGCCAGCACCCCGGGGGGAGGAAAGAATGGCTACACCTTC
16	TRBV20-1	NA	TRBJ1-1	NA	CSASPGSLSGNTEAFF	TGCAGTGCTAGCCCCGGGTCACTTAGTGGGAACACTGAAGCTTTCTTT
14	TRBV19	NA	TRBJ2-7	NA	CASNGQGAGAEQYF	TGTGCCAGTAACGGACAAGGGGCCGGCGCCGAGCAGTACTTC
14	TRBV19	NA	TRBJ2-1	NA	CASSIWDSSNEQFF	TGTGCCAGTAGTATCTGGGATAGTTCCAATGAGCAGTTCTTC
11	TRBV15	few	TRBJ2-1	NA	CATSMVDEQFF	TGTGCCACCAGCATGGTAGATGAGCAGTTCTTC
17	TRBV7-9	many	TRBJ1-3	TRBD1	CASSSLQGAHSGNTIYF	TGTGCCAGCAGCTCACTACAGGGGGCCCACTCTGGAAACACCATATATTTT
15	TRBV18	NA	TRBJ1-3	TRBD1	CASSPNIGQGDTIYF	TGTGCCAGCTCACCGAACATCGGACAGGGGGACACCATATATTTT
14	TRBV27	few	TRBJ2-3	TRBD2	CASTPTSGRDTQYF	TGTGCCAGCACCCCGACTAGCGGGAGAGATACGCAGTATTTT
15	TRBV29-1	NA	TRBJ2-1	NA	CSVQIPSLSYNEQFF	TGCAGCGTTCAAATACCTAGCCTCTCCTACAATGAGCAGTTCTTC
15	TRBV14	NA	TRBJ2-3	NA	CASSQGDSATDTQYF	TGTGCCAGCAGCCAAGGAGACAGTGCCACAGATACGCAGTATTTT
12	TRBV7-2	many	TRBJ2-7	NA	CASSSTYYEQYF	TGTGCCAGCAGCTCGACCTACTACGAGCAGTACTTC
16	TRBV19	NA	TRBJ2-2	NA	CASTQSGGRVTGELFF	TGTGCCAGTACCCAATCCGGCGGCAGGGTTACCGGGGAGCTGTTTTTT
13	TRBV7-2	many	TRBJ2-5	NA	CASSLAVRETQYF	TGTGCCAGCAGCTTAGCGGTCCGGGAGACCCAGTACTTC
17	TRBV7-6	many	TRBJ2-1	NA	CASTKGYGTSSYNEQFF	TGTGCCAGCACCAAGGGGTATGGGACAAGCTCCTACAATGAGCAGTTCTTC
19	TRBV4-2	few	TRBJ2-1	NA	CASSPQGIAGQSSYNEQFF	TGTGCCAGCAGCCCCCAGGGTATAGCGGGACAGTCCTCCTACAATGAGCAGTTCTTC
13	TRBV7-2	many	TRBJ2-1	NA	CASSLRENNEQFF	TGTGCCAGCAGCTTAAGGGAGAACAATGAGCAGTTCTTC
11	TRBV6-5	many	TRBJ1-3	NA	CASILGNTIYF	TGTGCCAGCATCCTTGGAAACACCATATATTTT
19	TRBV6-2/TRBV6-3	NA	TRBJ2-5	NA	CASSYSASRSSVPKETQYF	TGTGCCAGCAGTTACTCGGCGTCAAGGTCATCGGTCCCCAAAGAGACCCAGTACTTC
14	TRBV11-1	few	TRBJ2-7	NA	CASSLETYSYEQYF	TGTGCCAGCAGCTTAGAAACATACTCCTACGAGCAGTACTTC
20	TRBV12-3/TRBV12-4	NA	TRBJ2-3	TRBD2	CASSRTWTSGRAYSTDTQYF	TGTGCCAGCAGTAGAACATGGACTAGCGGGAGGGCCTACAGCACAGATACGCAGTATTTT
15	TRBV7-8	NA	TRBJ1-4	NA	CASSLVAGVNEKLFF	TGTGCCAGCAGCTTAGTGGCAGGGGTTAATGAAAAACTGTTTTTT
12	TRBV7-2	many	TRBJ1-1	NA	CASRKGGTEAFF	TGTGCCAGCAGGAAAGGAGGCACTGAAGCTTTCTTT
15	TRBV7-6	few	TRBJ1-4	NA	CASSSPQQGYEKLFF	TGTGCCAGCAGCTCCCCTCAACAGGGCTATGAAAAACTGTTTTTT
15	TRBV6-1	NA	TRBJ2-1	NA	CASTPRYQGYNEQFF	TGTGCCAGCACTCCCCGATACCAGGGTTACAATGAGCAGTTCTTC
15	TRBV7-8	NA	TRBJ2-6	NA	CASSSSRSGANVLTF	TGTGCCAGCAGTTCATCGAGGTCTGGGGCCAACGTCCTGACTTTC
15	TRBV7-8	many	TRBJ1-6	NA	CASSPLSSYNSPLHF	TGTGCCAGCAGTCCTTTAAGCTCCTATAATTCACCCCTCCACTTT
15	TRBV7-2	few	TRBJ2-7	NA	CASSLGQMDLYEQYF	TGTGCCAGCAGCTTAGGGCAGATGGATCTTTACGAGCAGTACTTC
12	TRBV4-2	few	TRBJ2-3	NA	CASSRGSDTQYF	TGTGCCAGCAGCCGAGGGAGCGATACGCAGTATTTT
16	TRBV7-4	NA	TRBJ1-6	NA	CASSRDTWAYNSPLHF	TGTGCCAGCAGCCGGGACACTTGGGCCTATAATTCACCCCTCCACTTT
16	TRBV6-1	few	TRBJ1-4	TRBD1	CASILRGDRGREKLFF	TGTGCCAGCATTTTGAGGGGGGACAGGGGGCGTGAAAAACTGTTTTTT
15	TRBV6-2/TRBV6-3	few	TRBJ2-1	TRBD2	CASSSVAGVWNEQFF	TGTGCCAGCAGTTCGGTAGCGGGAGTGTGGAATGAGCAGTTCTTC
15	TRBV2	once	TRBJ1-2	TRBD1	CASSAGTGDNYGYTF	TGTGCCAGCAGCGCCGGGACAGGGGACAACTATGGCTACACCTTC
15	TRBV12-5	few	TRBJ1-1	NA	CASGLQGGGSTEAFF	TGTGCTAGTGGTTTGCAGGGAGGCGGGAGCACTGAAGCTTTCTTT
15	TRBV27	NA	TRBJ2-3	TRBD2	CASNLLAGVGGTQYF	TGTGCCAGCAATCTCCTGGCGGGAGTGGGGGGTACGCAGTATTTT
13	TRBV10-2	once	TRBJ2-1	NA	CASSRAQHNEQFF	TGCGCCAGCAGTAGGGCCCAGCACAATGAGCAGTTCTTC
10	TRBV29-1	NA	TRBJ2-5	NA	CSVGKGTQYF	TGCAGCGTGGGGAAGGGGACCCAGTACTTC
11	TRBV12-3/TRBV12-4	NA	TRBJ2-2	NA	CASRKPGELFF	TGTGCCAGCAGAAAGCCCGGGGAGCTGTTTTTT
12	TRBV28	many	TRBJ1-6	NA	CASNLFSSPLHF	TGTGCCAGCAACCTTTTTTCTTCACCCCTCCACTTT
12	TRBV29-1	once	TRBJ2-3	NA	CSVETGSHTQYF	TGCAGCGTTGAAACAGGTTCACATACGCAGTATTTT
14	TRBV10-3	NA	TRBJ2-3	TRBD2	CAMTSGRIADTQYF	TGTGCCATGACTAGCGGGAGGATAGCAGATACGCAGTATTTT
16	TRBV5-1	NA	TRBJ2-1	TRBD1	CASSKTGQGLGGEQFF	TGCGCCAGCAGCAAGACGGGACAGGGATTGGGGGGTGAGCAGTTCTTC
15	TRBV18	NA	TRBJ1-5	TRBD1	CASSPGQGGMQPQHF	TGTGCCAGCTCACCCGGGCAGGGGGGAATGCAGCCCCAGCATTTT
11	TRBV7-8	few	TRBJ2-3	NA	CASSLAGTQYF	TGTGCCAGCAGCTTAGCGGGTACGCAGTATTTT
14	TRBV7-2	many	TRBJ2-7	TRBD2	CASSLSGAGLEQYF	TGTGCCAGCAGCCTAAGTGGAGCGGGACTCGAGCAGTACTTC
18	TRBV14	NA	TRBJ2-1	TRBD2	CASSQYRTGTSLHNEQFF	TGTGCCAGCAGCCAATATAGAACCGGGACTAGTCTTCACAATGAGCAGTTCTTC
14	TRBV7-3	many	TRBJ1-1	NA	CASSPSGVGTEAFF	TGTGCCAGCAGCCCGTCGGGGGTGGGCACTGAAGCTTTCTTT
15	TRBV12-5	NA	TRBJ2-5	TRBD1	CASGLVPDREETQYF	TGTGCTAGTGGTTTGGTCCCGGACAGGGAAGAGACCCAGTACTTC
13	TRBV27	few	TRBJ2-1	NA	CASSKLGPNEQFF	TGTGCCAGCAGTAAACTAGGTCCGAATGAGCAGTTCTTC